Each of the 3 T cell receptor beta chains below was sequenced from the same sample in a study of blood T cell repertoires in COVID-19. Produced via immunoSEQ multiplex PCR; TCRdb's table is partial and in-frame only. Here the sample spans some 500,000 clones, approximately 91% being singletons. The specimen was peripheral blood. Source of these receptors: a woman between 50 and 59 years old with COVID-19, enrolled during active disease.

The chain joins TRBV27 to TRBJ2-7; D might be TRBD2 (6 bases). The V and J ends lost 5 bases and 3 bases respectively, with 17 bases between them. Germline CDR1 is MNHEY and CDR2 is SMNVEV (reference sequence). The CDR3 runs 15 residues. CDR3 bases: TGTGCCAGCAGTACCCCTAGCGAGGGCAACTACGAGCAGTACTTC. Amino acid sequence: CASSTPSEGNYEQYF.

This chain joins TRBV5-4 and TRBJ1-3; D uncertain. Per germline, CDR1 SGHNT and CDR2 YYREEE (reference sequence). With 2 bases removed from V and 2 bases from J, the gap between germline ends came to 8 bases. The CDR3 runs to 14 residues. The CDR3 region has the DNA TGTGCCAGCAGCTTTGGCTCCACTGGAAACACCATATATTTT. Its translation is CASSFGSTGNTIYF.

The rearrangement links TRBV19 to TRBJ1-1; 10 bases line up with TRBD1. The CDR3 spans 15 residues. The V and J ends lost 4 bases and 1 base, in that order; junction bases with no gene match: 3. The germline gives CDR1 LNHDA, CDR2 SQIVND (reference sequence). In DNA, the CDR3 is TGTGCCAGTAGTAAGACAGGGGGCGCGAACACTGAAGCTTTCTTT. The encoded protein is CASSKTGGANTEAFF. The entire variable domain, with the rest obtained from reference TRBV19 and TRBJ1-1, is as follows: DGGITQSPKYLFRKEGQNVTLSCEQNLNHDAMYWYRQDPGQGLRLIYYSQIVNDFQKGDIAEGYSVSREKKESFPLTVTSAQKNPTAFYLCASSKTGGANTEAFFGQGTRLTVV.